This entry lists 32 T cell receptor beta chains sequenced from one sample in a study of molecular identifiers for immune sequencing clone quantification. TCRdb passed the PCR reads through MiXCR, listing each CDR3 protein once. This sample has 300,000 to 400,000 distinct CDR3 sequences, with 24% found just once. The specimen sequenced was naive CD8+ T cells from blood, with Jurkat cell RNA spiked in. The subset was: FACS-sorted CD8+CD4-CCR7+CD45RA+ naive T cells. These receptors were taken from a human donor in good health. Some libraries in this study had Jurkat cell RNA spiked in.

The table lists this clonotype with a few counts. The chain employs TRBV20-1 and TRBJ2-2; 12 nucleotides align to TRBD2. Losses at the gene ends were 2 bases for V and 2 bases for J; bases not matched to a gene: 3. Looked up from germline, CDR1 is DFQATT and CDR2 is SNEGSKA (reference sequence). The CDR3 runs 16 residues. CDR3 DNA: TGCAGTGCTAGACTAGCGGGGGGGAGTAACACCGGGGAGCTGTTTTTT. Amino acid sequence: CSARLAGGSNTGELFF.

The chain links TRBV30 to TRBJ1-1; D is unresolved. Trimming shortened V by 2 bases and J by 7 bases, and 11 bases separated the two germline ends. CDR3 length: 12 amino acids. Germline V gene lookup returns CDR1 GTSNPN and CDR2 SVGIG (reference sequence). CDR3 coding DNA: TGTGCCTGGAGTCCGAGGGAACTTGAAGCTTTCTTT. This codes for CAWSPRELEAFF.

The sample holds many counts of this clonotype. J is TRBJ2-7 and V is TRBV7-2; D unresolved. Germline CDR1 is SGHTA and CDR2 is FQGNSA. CDR3 length equals 13 residues. Trimming took off 5 bases at V and 5 bases at J, with 13 bases between the two ends. The CDR3 DNA is TGTGCCAGCAGCGACCCGCTCGCCCACGAGCAGTACTTC. Translating gives CASSDPLAHEQYF.

This clonotype has only a few counts. This chain links TRBV2 with TRBJ2-3; TRBD2 matches at 7 bases. Trimming at V came to 10 bases and at J to 0 bases, leaving 25 bases not matched to a gene. The CDR3 runs to 20 residues. Germline values: CDR1 SNHLY, CDR2 FYNNEI. In DNA form, the CDR3 reads TGTGCCACAGAGAAAGGGAGTACTAGAGCGGGACGATCTAGCACAGATACGCAGTATTTT. It encodes CATEKGSTRAGRSSTDTQYF.

Details on this clonotype: This sequence may be a read error, since a much larger clone differs from it by one base. J is TRBJ2-7 and V is TRBV29-1; 7 nucleotides line up with TRBD2. Germline V CDR1 and CDR2: SQVTM, ANQGSEA. The CDR3 has 13 amino acids. CDR3 nucleotide sequence: TGCGGCGTTGGGCGGGAGAATCGCTACGAGCAGTACTTC. This sequence encodes CGVGRENRYEQYF.

This clonotype showed up just a few times. The rearrangement uses TRBV7-9 and TRBJ2-3, with 8 bases identical to TRBD2. Germline CDR1 and CDR2: SEHNR and FQNEAQ (reference sequence). J gave up 2 bases and V 1 base, and 8 bases lay outside the gene matches. This CDR3 region has 17 residues. The CDR3 protein is CASSLDGAGGHTDTQYF. As DNA, the CDR3 is TGTGCCAGCAGCTTAGACGGGGCGGGAGGACACACAGATACGCAGTATTTT.

This clonotype was seen repeatedly, ten times or more. The chain is built from TRBV4-1 and TRBJ2-5, with unresolved D. Deletions cut 2 bases from V and 3 bases from J, with 16 bases between. Germline CDR1 is MGHRA and CDR2 is YSYEKL. The CDR3 is made up of 16 amino acids. The CDR3 sequence: CASSQRTESPKETQYF. For the CDR3, the DNA is TGCGCCAGCAGCCAAAGGACCGAAAGTCCCAAAGAGACCCAGTACTTC.

This clonotype was found many times. This chain connects TRBV27 to TRBJ2-7; tentatively, D is TRBD1 (6 bases). The CDR3 sequence is 16 residues long. Trimming took off 4 bases at V and 3 bases at J, with 19 bases between the two ends. Germline CDR1 is MNHEY and CDR2 is SMNVEV (reference sequence). This chain's CDR3 is CASSSPSRQGNYEQYF. Here the CDR3 DNA reads TGTGCCAGCAGTTCCCCCAGCCGTCAGGGGAACTACGAGCAGTACTTC.

As for this clonotype: At one of its ends the junction is not consistent with the germline gene, which may arise from a read error. The chain carries TRBV4-3 and TRBJ2-7; D is possibly TRBD2 (6 bases). This CDR3 comprises 13 residues. Germline CDR1 reads LGHNA; CDR2 reads YSLEER. In nucleotides, the CDR3 is TGCGCCAGCAGCCAAAACGGGGAGCGGGCCCCTTTCTTC. Its protein product is CASSQNGERAPFF.

This clonotype was observed a handful of times. Possible read error: a much larger clone is one base away. The gene calls are TRBV12-3 or TRBV12-4 and TRBJ1-1, with D unclear. Trimming cost V 4 bases and J 2 bases, with 5 bases left between them. The CDR3 has 12 amino acids. The CDR3 loop reads CASSYTNTEAFF. CDR3 sequence (DNA): TGTGCCAGCAGTTACACTAACACTGAAGCTTTCTTT.

This clonotype came up a few times. J is TRBJ1-1 and V is TRBV4-3; TRBD1 agrees at 8 bases. CDR3 length: 16 residues. Looked up from germline, CDR1 is LGHNA and CDR2 is YSLEER. The V gene end was trimmed by 3 bases and the J gene end by 1 base; junction bases not matched to a gene: 7. This CDR3 is CASSQIQGARNTEAFF. In nucleotides, the CDR3 is TGCGCCAGCAGCCAGATCCAGGGGGCGAGGAACACTGAAGCTTTCTTT.

The rearrangement links TRBV9 to TRBJ2-7; the match to TRBD1 covers 7 bases. Germline CDR1 reads SGDLS; CDR2 reads YYNGEE. This CDR3 contains 14 residues. Losses at the gene ends were 0 bases for V and 5 bases for J; bases not matched to a gene: 5. The CDR3 loop reads CASSVGDRAHEQYF. CDR3 sequence (DNA): TGTGCCAGCAGCGTAGGCGACAGGGCCCACGAGCAGTACTTC.

On this clonotype: A read error is possible here, since a much larger clone lies one base away. The V call is TRBV25-1, the J call TRBJ1-6; D is ambiguous. Germline-derived CDR1 and CDR2 are MGHDK and SYGVNS. The V and J ends lost 0 bases and 11 bases respectively, with 8 bases between them. This CDR3 is built from 13 residues. CDR3 nucleotide sequence: TGTGCCAGCAGTGAATATTTTGATCCACCCCTCCACTTT. It specifies CASSEYFDPPLHF.

As regards this clonotype: This may be a read error: a much more frequent sequence differs by one nucleotide. The rearrangement uses TRBV29-1 and TRBJ1-4; maybe TRBD1 (5 bases). The CDR3 is 12 residues long. In germline, CDR1 is SQVTM, CDR2 ANQGSEA. DNA of the CDR3: TGCAGCGTTGTTGCGGGGGATGAAGAACTGTTTTTT. It codes for CSVVAGDEELFF. Drawing the rest from reference TRBV29-1 and TRBJ1-4, the complete variable domain is SAVISQKPSRDICQRGTSLTIQCQVDSQVTMMFWYRQQPGQSLTLIATANQGSEATYESGFVIDKFPISRPNLTFSTLTVSNMSPEDSSIYLCSVVAGDEELFFGSGTQLSVL.

The chain joins TRBV12-5 to TRBJ2-5, with 9 bases identical to TRBD1. J gave up 5 bases and V 2 bases, and 12 bases lay outside the gene matches. The CDR3 spans 17 residues. Per the germline V gene, CDR1 is LGHNT and CDR2 is FRNRAP. Here the CDR3 reads CASGLTIQGAIPETQYF. CDR3 nucleotide sequence: TGTGCTAGTGGTTTGACCATACAGGGGGCGATTCCGGAGACCCAGTACTTC. Full variable domain (rest looked up from reference TRBV12-5 and TRBJ2-5): DARVTQTPRHKVTEMGQEVTMRCQPILGHNTVFWYRQTMMQGLELLAYFRNRAPLDDSGMPKDRFSAEMPDATLATLKIQPSEPRDSAVYFCASGLTIQGAIPETQYFGPGTRLLVL.

This clonotype was detected a few times. The chain combines TRBV28 with TRBJ2-4; tentative D call: TRBD2 (6 bases). CDR3 length equals 15 residues. Per the germline V gene, CDR1 is MDHEN and CDR2 is SYDVKM. Trimming left V 5 bases short and J 0 bases short, with 11 bases between. The CDR3: CASSLTSVAKNIQYF. The DNA for the CDR3 is TGTGCCAGCAGTCTGACTAGTGTAGCCAAAAACATTCAGTACTTC. Complete variable domain (other parts from reference TRBV28 and TRBJ2-4): DVKVTQSSRYLVKRTGEKVFLECVQDMDHENMFWYRQDPGLGLRLIYFSYDVKMKEKGDIPEGYSVSREKKERFSLILESASTNQTSMYLCASSLTSVAKNIQYFGAGTRLSVL.

This clonotype was seen repeatedly, ten times or more. The chain is built from TRBV5-1 and TRBJ2-2, with 7 bases lining up with TRBD1. CDR3 length: 14 residues. The V gene's germline CDR1 is SGHRS and CDR2 YFSETQ. V shed 7 bases, J shed 2 bases, and the junction held 5 bases outside the gene matches. This CDR3 reads CASGTALNTGELFF. The CDR3 bases are TGCGCCAGCGGGACAGCCCTAAACACCGGGGAGCTGTTTTTT.

This clonotype has just one count. Given a much more abundant clone one base away, this may be a read error. The J gene is TRBJ2-3, the V gene TRBV7-6, with no clear D. CDR1 and CDR2 (germline): SGHVS, FNYEAQ. The CDR3 is 14 amino acids. V shed 2 bases and J shed 4 bases, with 10 bases lying between them. The CDR3 nucleotides read TGTGCCAGCAGCTTATACGGTGGCCCAGATACGCAGTATTTT. It specifies CASSLYGGPDTQYF.

A few counts support this clonotype. The chain carries TRBV9 and TRBJ2-3; 9 positions match TRBD2. Trimming at V came to 0 bases and at J to 2 bases, leaving 4 bases not matched to a gene. In germline, CDR1 is SGDLS, CDR2 YYNGEE. This CDR3 has 16 residues. For the CDR3, the DNA is TGTGCCAGCAGCGTAGTAAGCGGGGGGCCCACAGATACGCAGTATTTT. Translating gives CASSVVSGGPTDTQYF.

A note on this clonotype: A much larger clone differs by one base, so this may be a read error. Since no conserved phenylalanine or tryptophan closes the CDR3, a read error is the likely cause. This chain links TRBV12-3 or TRBV12-4 with TRBJ2-4, with D perhaps matching TRBD2 (5 bases). The V gene lost 1 base and the J gene lost 9 bases, with 13 bases spanning the gap. CDR3 size: 14 residues. CDR3 nucleotide sequence: TGTGCCAGCAGTTTAGTTAGCGAAGAGGGCATTCAGTACCTC. Protein: CASSLVSEEGIQYL.

In its sample, this clonotype was seen a few times. The CDR3 coding sequence is TGTGCCTGGAGCCCCGGGACAGGGGCCTACGAGCAGTACTTC. This encodes CAWSPGTGAYEQYF. This chain links TRBV30 with TRBJ2-7, with TRBD1 matching 10 bases. The CDR3 loop spans 14 amino acids. Per germline, CDR1 GTSNPN and CDR2 SVGIG (reference sequence). The ends lost 3 bases at V and 2 bases at J; junction bases unmatched: 4.

Comments on this clonotype: The germline gene is not matched at one end of the junction; a read error may be the cause. The chain employs TRBV29-1 and TRBJ2-2, with a possible D match to TRBD1 (6 bases). This CDR3 is 14 amino acids long. Germline V gene data show CDR1 as SQVTM and CDR2 as ANQGSEA. This CDR3 is CSVDRGYPPGALFF. The DNA for the CDR3 is TGCAGCGTTGACAGGGGCTACCCCCCCGGGGCGCTGTTTTTT.

To note about this clonotype: This may come from a read error, since a much larger clone is one base off. Likely a read error: the CDR3 ends without its conserved phenylalanine or tryptophan. V usage is TRBV23-1 and J usage is TRBJ2-7; TRBD2 agrees at 8 bases. TRBV23-1 is noted as an ORF with a role that remains uncertain. The V segment lost 1 base and the J segment 2 bases; nucleotides outside the gene matches: 7. This CDR3 comprises 16 residues. CDR3 sequence (DNA): TGCGCCAGCAGTCAATGTACCGGGAGGGGAGCCTACGAGCAGTACCTC. Translating gives CASSQCTGRGAYEQYL.

About this clonotype: A much more abundant neighbour one base away suggests this may be a read error. The rearrangement uses TRBV6-6 and TRBJ2-5; 7 bases match TRBD1. With 0 bases clipped from V and 3 bases from J, the junction kept 7 bases outside the gene matches. The CDR3 covers 16 residues. Germline values: CDR1 MNHNY, CDR2 SVGAGI (reference sequence). The CDR3 region has the DNA TGTGCCAGCAGTTACTCGACTGAGGGGGCGGAAGAGACCCAGTACTTC. Translating gives CASSYSTEGAEETQYF.

This clonotype was counted a few times. The DNA of the CDR3 is TGTGCCAGTAGTCACGGGACTAGCGGACACAATGAGCAGTTCTTC. This encodes CASSHGTSGHNEQFF. The V and J genes are TRBV19 and TRBJ2-1; 11 bases are shared with TRBD2. The CDR3 runs 15 residues. V gave up 5 bases and J gave up 5 bases; unmatched junction bases: 5. Germline CDR1 and CDR2: LNHDA and SQIVND (reference sequence).

This clonotype was found many times. V gene TRBV12-3 or TRBV12-4 combines with J gene TRBJ2-3; D unresolved. The CDR3 runs to 14 residues. V lost 6 bases to trimming and J lost 6 bases, with 16 bases between them. The DNA of the CDR3 is TGTGCCAGCAGCCTGTCGGGCAGGCGGGATACGCAGTATTTT. Translated, it gives CASSLSGRRDTQYF.

Regarding this clonotype: Since a much larger clone is just one base distant, this may be a read error. The chain uses TRBV19 and TRBJ2-7, with TRBD1 matching over 8 bases. The germline CDR1 and CDR2 sequences are LNHDA and SQIVND (reference sequence). V shed 4 bases, J shed 3 bases, and the junction held 5 bases outside the gene matches. The CDR3 sequence is 14 residues long. The CDR3 DNA sequence: TGTGCCAGTAGTACCCGGGACAGGATCTACGAGCAGTACTTC. It encodes CASSTRDRIYEQYF. Full variable domain (outside the CDR3, taken from reference TRBV19 and TRBJ2-7): DGGITQSPKYLFRKEGQNVTLSCEQNLNHDAMYWYRQDPGQGLRLIYYSQIVNDFQKGDIAEGYSVSREKKESFPLTVTSAQKNPTAFYLCASSTRDRIYEQYFGPGTRLTVT.

This chain joins TRBV2 and TRBJ2-1, with 8 bases that match TRBD1. The CDR3 is 16 residues long. Per germline, CDR1 SNHLY and CDR2 FYNNEI. The junction had 10 bases not matched to a gene; V was cut back by 3 bases and J by 6 bases. CDR3 sequence (DNA): TGTGCCAGCAGTGAGCAGGACAGGGTTTCGGCCAATGAGCAGTTCTTC. Translating it yields CASSEQDRVSANEQFF.

This clonotype has only a few counts. The chain carries TRBV29-1 and TRBJ2-7; D is undetermined. V lost 4 bases and J 0 bases, leaving 10 bases between the germline ends. This CDR3 region has 13 residues. Looked up from germline, CDR1 is SQVTM and CDR2 is ANQGSEA. CDR3 sequence: CSVAASSSYEQYF. The CDR3 DNA reads as TGCAGCGTTGCGGCGTCGAGCTCCTACGAGCAGTACTTC.

This clonotype came up many times. The chain has TRBV12-3 or TRBV12-4 and TRBJ2-3; D might be TRBD1 or TRBD2, each matching 5 bases. Trimming stripped 2 bases from V and 0 bases from J, with 15 bases between. The CDR3 runs 17 residues. The CDR3: CASSLQDGGKSTDTQYF. The CDR3 DNA sequence: TGTGCCAGCAGTTTACAAGATGGGGGAAAAAGCACAGATACGCAGTATTTT.

Notes on this clonotype: It may be a read error: a sequence one base away is much more abundant. The CDR3 loop reads CASSQDAGLAAQFF. The CDR3 bases are TGCGCCAGCAGCCAAGATGCGGGGCTCGCTGCGCAGTTCTTC. This sequence joins TRBV4-3 and TRBJ2-1; possibly TRBD2 for D (6 bases). V lost 0 bases, J lost 12 bases, and 15 bases lay in between. CDR3 length: 14 residues. CDR1 is LGHNA and CDR2 is YSLEER in the germline V gene.

This clonotype was picked up a small number of times. V usage is TRBV28 and J usage is TRBJ1-2; D gene ambiguous. The CDR3 totals 14 residues. V lost 6 bases, J lost 3 bases, and 14 bases lay in between. Germline values: CDR1 MDHEN, CDR2 SYDVKM. CDR3 sequence: CASRLLSSYYGYTF. The CDR3 DNA sequence: TGTGCCAGCAGACTTCTGTCATCATACTATGGCTACACCTTC.